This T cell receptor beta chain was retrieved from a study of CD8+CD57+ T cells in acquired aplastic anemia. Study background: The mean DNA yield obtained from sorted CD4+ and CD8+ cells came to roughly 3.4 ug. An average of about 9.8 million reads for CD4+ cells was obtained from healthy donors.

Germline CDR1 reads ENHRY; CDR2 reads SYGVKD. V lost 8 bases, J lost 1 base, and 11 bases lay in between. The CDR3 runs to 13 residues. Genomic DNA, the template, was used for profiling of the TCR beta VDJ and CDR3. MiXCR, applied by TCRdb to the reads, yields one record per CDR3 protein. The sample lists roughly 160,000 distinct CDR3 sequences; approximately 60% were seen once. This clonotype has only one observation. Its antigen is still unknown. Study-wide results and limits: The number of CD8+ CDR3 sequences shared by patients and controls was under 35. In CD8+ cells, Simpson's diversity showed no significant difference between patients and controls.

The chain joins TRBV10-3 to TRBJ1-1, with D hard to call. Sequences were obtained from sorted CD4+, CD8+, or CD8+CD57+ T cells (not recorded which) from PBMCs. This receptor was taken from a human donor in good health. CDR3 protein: CAIPTRGNTEAFF. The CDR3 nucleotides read TGTGCCATCCCTACACGCGGGAACACTGAAGCTTTCTTT.